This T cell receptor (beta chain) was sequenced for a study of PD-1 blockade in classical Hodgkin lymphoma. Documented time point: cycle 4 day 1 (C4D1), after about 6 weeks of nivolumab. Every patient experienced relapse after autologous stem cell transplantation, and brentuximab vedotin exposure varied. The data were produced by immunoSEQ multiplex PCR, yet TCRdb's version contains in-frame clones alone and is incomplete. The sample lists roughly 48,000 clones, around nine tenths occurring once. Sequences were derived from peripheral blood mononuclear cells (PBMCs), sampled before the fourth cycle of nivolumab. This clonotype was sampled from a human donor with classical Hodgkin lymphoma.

CDR3 protein: CASSLDRTSTDTQYF. The CDR3, as DNA: TGCGCCAGCAGCCTGGACAGGACTAGCACAGATACGCAGTATTTT. This chain joins TRBV5-1 and TRBJ2-3, with TRBD1 identical over 7 bases. With V trimmed by 4 bases and J by 0 bases, 5 bases remained unmatched. CDR3 length equals 15 residues. Germline V lookup: CDR1 SGHRS, CDR2 YFSETQ.